Sequencing of this T cell receptor (beta chain) was carried out in a study of T cell responses to AZD1222 COVID-19 vaccine. Study-level points and caveats: Every sample of the repertoires postdated the peak T cell response. Vaccine-related CD4 TCRs covered spike, predominating at 160-218 and 743-854.

This clone occurred a few times. Its antigen is as yet unknown. This CDR3 is built from 15 residues. Germline V gene data show CDR1 as SGHTA and CDR2 as FQGTGA. V lost 2 bases and J lost 8; bases outside the gene matches: 5. TCRdb's copy holds only in-frame clones and misses some; the assay was immunoSEQ multiplex PCR. The sample lists around 50,000 clones; 65% to 90% were seen once. The rearrangement uses TRBV7-3 and TRBJ2-1, with 11 nucleotides matching TRBD1. The sample consisted of peripheral blood, taken 28 days after the second AZD1222 dose. This TCR was recovered from an adult who received the AZD1222 COVID-19 vaccine. The chain's CDR3 is CASSLLGTGGYEQFF. For the CDR3, the DNA is TGTGCCAGCAGCTTATTGGGGACAGGGGGATATGAGCAGTTCTTC.